Listed below are T cell receptor beta chains from one sample, sequenced in a study of T cell responses to AZD1222 COVID-19 vaccine. Produced via immunoSEQ multiplex PCR; TCRdb's table is partial and in-frame only. This sample yields 120,000 or so clones, of which roughly 82% are seen a single time; over 25% belongs to the top ten. Sequencing used peripheral blood, obtained 28 days after the second AZD1222 dose. These receptors originate from an adult who received the AZD1222 COVID-19 vaccine. CDR3s include the opening cysteine and the closing phenylalanine or tryptophan. Fields, in order: clone size, J gene, V gene, D gene, CDR3 DNA, CDR3 protein. D genes are given only for firm matches. Rows may omit the clone size; those that give it use once, few, many or a size class.

-,TRBJ2-7,TRBV7-2,TRBD1,TGTGCCAGCAGACAACCGGGACAGCACCTTAATTACGAGCAGTACTTC,CASRQPGQHLNYEQYF
-,TRBJ1-5,TRBV27,TRBD1,TGTGCCAGCAGTATTACAGGGGTTGGTCAGCCCCAGCATTTT,CASSITGVGQPQHF
-,TRBJ2-7,TRBV29-1,-,TGCAGCGTTGTTTTCGGGGACAAGACCTACGAGCAGTACTTC,CSVVFGDKTYEQYF
-,TRBJ1-1,TRBV18,-,TGTGCCAGCTCACTTAAATTACAGGGAGACACTGAAGCTTTCTTT,CASSLKLQGDTEAFF
-,TRBJ1-2,TRBV28,-,TGTGCCAGCAGTTTCCCCCTTAACTATGGCTACACCTTC,CASSFPLNYGYTF
-,TRBJ2-7,TRBV7-2,TRBD1,TGTGCCAGCAGCTTAAGGCAGGGGGCGACTTACGAGCAGTACTTC,CASSLRQGATYEQYF
-,TRBJ1-5,TRBV6-5,-,TGTGCCAGCAGTAAGCACAGGGATCAGCCCCAGCATTTT,CASSKHRDQPQHF
-,TRBJ2-3,TRBV7-2,-,TGTGCCAGCAGCTTACGGGGGGCGGAAGATACGCAGTATTTT,CASSLRGAEDTQYF
-,TRBJ2-3,TRBV5-4,-,TGTGCCAGCAGCCACCGGGTAGCGCCAGATACGCAGTATTTT,CASSHRVAPDTQYF
-,TRBJ1-5,TRBV19,-,TGTGCCAGTAGGGGGTACGATGGGAGGACTTATCAGCCCCAGCATTTT,CASRGYDGRTYQPQHF
-,TRBJ1-3,TRBV6-6,-,TGTGCCAGCAGTTACGCGGGACTGGGAGGAAACACCATATATTTT,CASSYAGLGGNTIYF
-,TRBJ2-1,TRBV12-3/TRBV12-4,-,TGTGCCAGCAGTTTAGGCGTTGATGAGCAGTTCTTC,CASSLGVDEQFF
once,TRBJ1-4,TRBV30,-,TGTGCCTGGAGTGTCGAAGGGTGTGAAAAACTGTTTTTT,CAWSVEGCEKLFF
-,TRBJ1-4,TRBV12-3/TRBV12-4,-,TGTGCCAGCAGTTTGAGGGGTGGGGAAAAACTGTTTTTT,CASSLRGGEKLFF
-,TRBJ1-6,TRBV4-3,-,TGCGCCAGCAGCCAGGTCGGACCGACAGCCTTTGGGTCACCCCTCCACTTT,CASSQVGPTAFGSPLHF
-,TRBJ1-1,TRBV6-6,-,TGTGCCAGCAGTCCCCAGGGACGTAACACTGAAGCTTTCTTT,CASSPQGRNTEAFF
-,TRBJ2-7,TRBV6-5,-,TGTGCCAGCAGTTACTCGGCGTGGGAAACCTACGAGCAGTACTTC,CASSYSAWETYEQYF
once,TRBJ1-6,TRBV5-1,-,TGCGCCAGCAGCTTGGGGAGCTCCTATAATTCACCCCTCCACTTT,CASSLGSSYNSPLHF
-,TRBJ1-5,TRBV5-6,-,TGTGCCAGCAGCTTGGCTCGGGATCAGCCCCAGCATTTT,CASSLARDQPQHF